The present TCR beta chain was sequenced within a study of blood T cells in healthy people across ages. General observations from the study: TCR beta diversity was tightly associated with the proportion of naive T cells.

The extraction recovered at least 5.5 micrograms of total RNA per sample. A second PCR of about 7 to 11 cycles used a sample-barcoded 5' primer and a J-beta primer mix. One entry per CDR3 protein results from TCRdb running MiXCR on the 5' RACE reads. The table records about 1 million distinct CDR3 sequences, around 25% of them present only once. This clonotype was picked up a small number of times. The antigen remains unidentified. Germline-derived CDR1 and CDR2 are SGHNT and YENEEA. The J segment lost 6 bases and the V segment lost 5 bases, leaving 11 bases of the junction unmatched. The CDR3 is 16 residues long. These data were also filed under a second study, of T cells of mothers and their children.

The sample consisted of blood. This receptor was taken from a girl aged 2-10 years in good health. The chain combines TRBV11-3 with TRBJ2-2; 8 bases line up with TRBD2. Here the CDR3 reads CASSPPLTSEAGELFF. The CDR3 DNA is TGTGCCAGCAGCCCTCCCCTGACTAGCGAGGCCGGGGAGCTGTTTTTT.